The rows below give T cell receptor beta chains drawn from one sample of a study of blood T cell repertoires in COVID-19. TCRdb keeps only in-frame clones here, not all; method: immunoSEQ multiplex PCR. The data contain some 160,000 clones, approximately 79% of them singletons. The source material was peripheral blood. These receptors were taken from a man aged 50 or older with active or convalescent COVID-19. CDR3s include the opening cysteine and the closing phenylalanine or tryptophan. The order of the fields is CDR3 DNA, CDR3 protein, V gene, clone size, J gene, D gene. A D gene is named only where the DNA matches it firmly. Clone size is shown for a subset of rows, as once, few, many or a class of expanded clone.

DNA: TGTGCCAGCAGTGGGACAGGGGTCGAGCAGTACTTC; CDR3: CASSGTGVEQYF; V: TRBV2; size: once; J: TRBJ2-7; D: TRBD1
DNA: TGTGCCAGTTCCCCTCGAGCGGGAAAGGGGGAGACCCAGTACTTC; CDR3: CASSPRAGKGETQYF; V: TRBV19; size: once; J: TRBJ2-5; D: TRBD2
DNA: TGTGCCAGCAGCTTAGGTTCCCTTAGAGACGGAGTGCAGTTCTTC; CDR3: CASSLGSLRDGVQFF; V: TRBV7-9; size: NA; J: TRBJ2-1; D: NA
DNA: TGTGCCAGCAGCCCCGACGCACAGAACTATGGCTACACCTTC; CDR3: CASSPDAQNYGYTF; V: TRBV11-2; size: NA; J: TRBJ1-2; D: NA
DNA: TGTGCCAGCAGCAAAGCTCCCCCCCCGGGACAGCCTACAGATACGCAGTATTTT; CDR3: CASSKAPPPGQPTDTQYF; V: TRBV21-1; size: NA; J: TRBJ2-3; D: NA
DNA: TGTGCCAGCAGCCCGGGGGGAGCCACCTACGAGCAGTACTTC; CDR3: CASSPGGATYEQYF; V: TRBV7-8; size: few; J: TRBJ2-7; D: TRBD2
DNA: TGTGCCAGCAGCTCCTGGGGGGGGGACACTGAAGCTTTCTTT; CDR3: CASSSWGGDTEAFF; V: TRBV5-4; size: few; J: TRBJ1-1; D: NA
DNA: TGTGCCAGCAGCATCGGGGGAAGGACTGAAGCTTTCTTT; CDR3: CASSIGGRTEAFF; V: TRBV11-2; size: NA; J: TRBJ1-1; D: NA
DNA: TGTGCCAGCAGCCCCGGGACAGGGGTTAACAATGAGCAGTTCTTC; CDR3: CASSPGTGVNNEQFF; V: TRBV9; size: NA; J: TRBJ2-1; D: TRBD1
DNA: TGTGCCAGCAGCTTACTGACAGGCTCTCAAGAGACCCAGTACTTC; CDR3: CASSLLTGSQETQYF; V: TRBV5-6; size: few; J: TRBJ2-5; D: NA
DNA: TGTGCCACCTCACAGGGGGCGAACACTGAAGCTTTCTTT; CDR3: CATSQGANTEAFF; V: TRBV19; size: NA; J: TRBJ1-1; D: TRBD1
DNA: TGTGCCAGCAGTTACTCGTCAGTGGGGCGAGAGACCCAGTACTTC; CDR3: CASSYSSVGRETQYF; V: TRBV6-5; size: NA; J: TRBJ2-5; D: NA
DNA: TGTGCCAGCAGTTTAGGGACAGGGGCCAGCCTAGATACGCAGTATTTT; CDR3: CASSLGTGASLDTQYF; V: TRBV27; size: NA; J: TRBJ2-3; D: TRBD1
DNA: TGTGCCAGCAGCCCGGGGGGGGACTGGTATGGCTACACCTTC; CDR3: CASSPGGDWYGYTF; V: TRBV5-4; size: NA; J: TRBJ1-2; D: NA
DNA: TGTGCCAGCGGGCGGGACAGGGGTTACGAGCAGTACTTC; CDR3: CASGRDRGYEQYF; V: TRBV12-3/TRBV12-4; size: once; J: TRBJ2-7; D: TRBD1
DNA: TGCGCCAGTGCTCAGGGGGCGAGCACTGAAGCTTTCTTT; CDR3: CASAQGASTEAFF; V: TRBV5-1; size: NA; J: TRBJ1-1; D: TRBD1
DNA: TGTGCCAGCCTATCTTGGGGAAACACCATATATTTT; CDR3: CASLSWGNTIYF; V: TRBV11-2; size: NA; J: TRBJ1-3; D: NA
DNA: TGCAGCGTTGCACAGGGCTATGGCTACACCTTC; CDR3: CSVAQGYGYTF; V: TRBV29-1; size: NA; J: TRBJ1-2; D: NA
DNA: TGTGCCAGCAGTCCCTCGACTAGCGGGCACTACGAGCAGTACTTC; CDR3: CASSPSTSGHYEQYF; V: TRBV6-2/TRBV6-3; size: NA; J: TRBJ2-7; D: TRBD2
DNA: TGTGCCATCAGTGACCTATCCGACGAGCAGTACTTC; CDR3: CAISDLSDEQYF; V: TRBV10-3; size: NA; J: TRBJ2-7; D: NA
DNA: TGTGCCAGCAGCGTAAGTGGAGGGAACACCGGGGAGCTGTTTTTT; CDR3: CASSVSGGNTGELFF; V: TRBV9; size: NA; J: TRBJ2-2; D: NA
DNA: TGTGCCAGCAGTGCAGGACAAGCCGAAGCTTTCTTT; CDR3: CASSAGQAEAFF; V: TRBV28; size: NA; J: TRBJ1-1; D: NA
DNA: TGTGCCAGTAGTATAGTCGACAATGAGCAGTTCTTC; CDR3: CASSIVDNEQFF; V: TRBV19; size: NA; J: TRBJ2-1; D: NA
DNA: TGTGCCAGCAGTTTAGAGCAGGGGGCTTACACCGGGGAGCTGTTTTTT; CDR3: CASSLEQGAYTGELFF; V: TRBV28; size: NA; J: TRBJ2-2; D: TRBD1
DNA: TGTGCCAGCTCACTCTCGGACAGGGTGTACGGAAACACCATATATTTT; CDR3: CASSLSDRVYGNTIYF; V: TRBV18; size: NA; J: TRBJ1-3; D: TRBD1
DNA: TGTGCCACCAGAGACAGCACTAATGAAAAACTGTTTTTT; CDR3: CATRDSTNEKLFF; V: TRBV24-1; size: few; J: TRBJ1-4; D: NA
DNA: TGTGCCAGCAGCCAACGGGAGAACAATGAGCAGTTCTTC; CDR3: CASSQRENNEQFF; V: TRBV12-3/TRBV12-4; size: NA; J: TRBJ2-1; D: NA
DNA: TGTGCCAGTAGTATACTAGGTTACAATGAGCAGTTCTTC; CDR3: CASSILGYNEQFF; V: TRBV19; size: NA; J: TRBJ2-1; D: NA
DNA: TGTGCCAGCAGTTTAGAGGGCAGGGGTGGAGGCAATCAGCCCCAGCATTTT; CDR3: CASSLEGRGGGNQPQHF; V: TRBV28; size: NA; J: TRBJ1-5; D: NA
DNA: TGTGCCACCAGTGATCTCTACGCGGGCACCGGGGAGCTGTTTTTT; CDR3: CATSDLYAGTGELFF; V: TRBV24-1; size: NA; J: TRBJ2-2; D: NA
DNA: TGTGCCAGCAGTCGCCGAGCGGGAGACTACGAGCAGTACTTC; CDR3: CASSRRAGDYEQYF; V: TRBV28; size: few; J: TRBJ2-7; D: TRBD2
DNA: TGTGCCAGCAGCCTCCCCAGGGGAACTGGGGCCAACGTCCTGACTTTC; CDR3: CASSLPRGTGANVLTF; V: TRBV14; size: NA; J: TRBJ2-6; D: NA
DNA: TGTGCCAGCAGATCCGGGACAGGGGGCCATAATGAGCAGTTCTTC; CDR3: CASRSGTGGHNEQFF; V: TRBV28; size: NA; J: TRBJ2-1; D: TRBD1
DNA: TGTGCCAGCAGTTTTAGCGGGAGGGCCAACACCGGGGAGCTGTTTTTT; CDR3: CASSFSGRANTGELFF; V: TRBV28; size: NA; J: TRBJ2-2; D: TRBD2
DNA: TGCGCCAGCAGCGGATCCGGGACAGCCGGAAACACCATATATTTT; CDR3: CASSGSGTAGNTIYF; V: TRBV5-1; size: NA; J: TRBJ1-3; D: TRBD1
DNA: TGTGCCAGCAGCTTCGGGACAGGGAGAGATCAGCCCCAGCATTTT; CDR3: CASSFGTGRDQPQHF; V: TRBV7-9; size: NA; J: TRBJ1-5; D: TRBD1
DNA: TGTGCCAGCAGCTCCTACAGGGGAGGCGGCAATCAGCCCCAGCATTTT; CDR3: CASSSYRGGGNQPQHF; V: TRBV7-8; size: NA; J: TRBJ1-5; D: TRBD1
DNA: TGCGCCAGCAGCTTGATTGCGTACAATGAGCAGTTCTTC; CDR3: CASSLIAYNEQFF; V: TRBV5-1; size: NA; J: TRBJ2-1; D: NA
DNA: TGTGCCAGCAGCTTAGCGCAGGGAAGGAACGAGCAGTACTTC; CDR3: CASSLAQGRNEQYF; V: TRBV7-9; size: NA; J: TRBJ2-7; D: NA
DNA: TGTGCCAGCAGCCCATTAGCGGGGGCTTTCACAGATACGCAGTATTTT; CDR3: CASSPLAGAFTDTQYF; V: TRBV11-2; size: NA; J: TRBJ2-3; D: TRBD2
DNA: TGTGCCAGTAGTATTTTGGACAGCTCTAACTATGGCTACACCTTC; CDR3: CASSILDSSNYGYTF; V: TRBV19; size: NA; J: TRBJ1-2; D: NA
DNA: TGTGCCAGCAACCGAGGCCTAGGGGCCGGGGAGCTGTTTTTT; CDR3: CASNRGLGAGELFF; V: TRBV28; size: NA; J: TRBJ2-2; D: NA
DNA: TGTGCCAGCAGTGAGGGGCAGGCATACAATGAGCAGTTCTTC; CDR3: CASSEGQAYNEQFF; V: TRBV6-1; size: NA; J: TRBJ2-1; D: NA
DNA: TGCGCCAGCAGCCAATCCGACAGGGGCCTATACGAGCAGTACTTC; CDR3: CASSQSDRGLYEQYF; V: TRBV4-1; size: NA; J: TRBJ2-7; D: TRBD1
DNA: TGTGCCACCAGCAGAGTGCCCGTTTGGAGGGACAGGGTTTTCAGGAGTCAGCCCCAGCATTTT; CDR3: CATSRVPVWRDRVFRSQPQHF; V: TRBV15; size: NA; J: TRBJ1-5; D: TRBD1
DNA: TGTGCCTGGAGTGTACCGGGAGGGACGACGCAGTATTTT; CDR3: CAWSVPGGTTQYF; V: TRBV30; size: NA; J: TRBJ2-3; D: TRBD2
DNA: TGTGCCAGCAGCCAGTCCGATTTAGCGGGAACCACCGGGGAGCTGTTTTTT; CDR3: CASSQSDLAGTTGELFF; V: TRBV4-2; size: NA; J: TRBJ2-2; D: TRBD2
DNA: TGTGCCAGCAGTGAAGCATGGGGACAGGGGCAATACGAGCAGTACTTC; CDR3: CASSEAWGQGQYEQYF; V: TRBV6-1; size: many; J: TRBJ2-7; D: TRBD1
DNA: TGCGCCAGCAGCCTACGGACTGACACCGGGGAGCTGTTTTTT; CDR3: CASSLRTDTGELFF; V: TRBV5-1; size: NA; J: TRBJ2-2; D: NA
DNA: TGTGCCAGCGCCCAGCGGGAGCAAGAGACCCAGTACTTC; CDR3: CASAQREQETQYF; V: TRBV19; size: NA; J: TRBJ2-5; D: TRBD2
DNA: TGCAGTGCCCGCGTCATAGTTGAGCAGTTCTTC; CDR3: CSARVIVEQFF; V: TRBV20-1; size: NA; J: TRBJ2-1; D: NA
DNA: TGTGCCAGCAGTCTAGCGGGAGTAGGTTTTGGCTACGAGCAGTACTTC; CDR3: CASSLAGVGFGYEQYF; V: TRBV7-2; size: NA; J: TRBJ2-7; D: TRBD2
DNA: TGTGCCACCAGCCCCGGGGCAACTAATGAAAAACTGTTTTTT; CDR3: CATSPGATNEKLFF; V: TRBV19; size: NA; J: TRBJ1-4; D: NA
DNA: TGTGCCAGCTCACCCCTAGTTAGCAATCAGCCCCAGCATTTT; CDR3: CASSPLVSNQPQHF; V: TRBV18; size: NA; J: TRBJ1-5; D: NA
DNA: TGTGCCAGCAGTTTAAGTACTAGCGGGAGGAGTGAGCAGTTCTTC; CDR3: CASSLSTSGRSEQFF; V: TRBV27; size: NA; J: TRBJ2-1; D: TRBD2